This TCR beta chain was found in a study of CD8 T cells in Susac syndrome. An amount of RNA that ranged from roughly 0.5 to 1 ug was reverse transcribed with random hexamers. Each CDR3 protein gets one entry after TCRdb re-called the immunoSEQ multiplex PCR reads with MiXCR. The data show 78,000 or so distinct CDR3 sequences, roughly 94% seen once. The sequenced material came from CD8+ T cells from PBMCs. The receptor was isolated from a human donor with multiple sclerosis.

CDR3 region: CASTLGGNNEQFF. The CDR3 nucleotides are TGTGCCAGCACCTTGGGCGGGAACAATGAGCAGTTCTTC. The rearrangement links TRBV12-3 or TRBV12-4 to TRBJ2-1, with a possible D match to TRBD2 (6 bases). The CDR3 runs to 13 residues. V was pared by 7 bases and J by 5 bases, with 12 bases between.